Each of the 4 T cell receptor beta chains below was sequenced from the same sample in a study of blood T cells in healthy people across ages. A J-beta primer mix and a sample-barcoded 5' primer were used in a second PCR of roughly 7 to 12 cycles. TCRdb reprocessed the 5' RACE reads with MiXCR, giving one entry per CDR3 protein. The data contain some 900,000 distinct CDR3 sequences, 48% of them singletons. The sample was blood. These receptors all stem from a man aged 25 to 40 in good health.

The table lists this clonotype with a few counts. V gene TRBV2 combines with J gene TRBJ1-6, with D unresolved. Germline V gene lookup returns CDR1 SNHLY and CDR2 FYNNEI. The V end lost 3 bases, the J end lost 6 bases, and 9 bases lay between the germline ends. The CDR3 has 14 amino acids. The CDR3 DNA reads as TGTGCCAGCAGTGAGGGCAGGATTAATTCACCCCTCCACTTT. Amino acids: CASSEGRINSPLHF.

The chain is built from TRBV4-2 and TRBJ2-3; tentatively, D is TRBD2 (5 bases). The CDR3 extends over 17 amino acids. The germline V and J ends were trimmed by 0 bases and 0 bases, with 13 bases remaining between them. Germline loops: CDR1 LGHNA, CDR2 YNFKEQ. The CDR3 region is CASSQEGWGDSTDTQYF. As DNA, the CDR3 is TGTGCCAGCAGCCAAGAGGGGTGGGGAGATAGCACAGATACGCAGTATTTT.

This clonotype was picked up a small number of times. This sequence joins TRBV4-1 and TRBJ1-5, with TRBD1 matching 7 bases. V shed 4 bases and J 1 base; nucleotides not matched to a gene: 10. The germline CDR1 and CDR2 sequences are MGHRA and YSYEKL. This CDR3 contains 17 residues. The CDR3 is CASSLSQGPPSNQPQHF. DNA for the CDR3: TGCGCCAGCAGCCTATCACAGGGGCCCCCGAGCAATCAGCCCCAGCATTTT.

The chain employs TRBV6-1 and TRBJ1-2; 8 bases agree with TRBD1. Looked up from germline, CDR1 is MNHNS and CDR2 is SASEGT. The length of the CDR3 is 14 residues. Unmatched junction bases numbered 8, after V lost 8 bases and J lost 3 bases. The CDR3 region has the DNA TGTGCCAGCTACTTCCAGGGGGCAGACTATGGCTACACCTTC. It translates to CASYFQGADYGYTF.